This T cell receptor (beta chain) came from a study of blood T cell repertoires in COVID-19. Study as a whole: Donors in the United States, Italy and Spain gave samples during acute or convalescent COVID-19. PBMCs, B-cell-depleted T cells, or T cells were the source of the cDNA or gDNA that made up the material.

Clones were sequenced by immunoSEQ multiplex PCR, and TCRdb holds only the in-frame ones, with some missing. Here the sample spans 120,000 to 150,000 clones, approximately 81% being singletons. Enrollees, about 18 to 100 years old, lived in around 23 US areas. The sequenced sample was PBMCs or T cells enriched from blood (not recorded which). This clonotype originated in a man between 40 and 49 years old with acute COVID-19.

The CDR3 is CASSPRDREVQPQHF. The CDR3 DNA reads as TGTGCCAGTAGTCCCCGGGACAGGGAGGTCCAGCCCCAGCATTTT. This chain connects TRBV19 to TRBJ1-5; 9 nucleotides line up with TRBD1. The V gene end was trimmed by 5 bases and the J gene end by 7 bases; junction bases not matched to a gene: 9. Germline loops: CDR1 LNHDA, CDR2 SQIVND (reference sequence). This CDR3 is built from 15 residues.